This entry features one T cell receptor beta chain sequence. The antigen remains unidentified. This CDR3 has 12 amino acids. Germline V CDR1 and CDR2: MNHEY, SMNVEV (reference sequence). V shed 4 bases and J shed 11 bases, with 15 bases lying between them. Primers for the PCR totalled 60 Vbeta and 13 Jbeta. The method was immunoSEQ multiplex PCR; TCRdb's version includes in-frame clones alone and lacks a portion of them. The sample yields about 200,000 clones, approximately 86% seen once. The data originate from a study of cytomegalovirus exposure and HLA in healthy donors. Overall study findings and caveats: As a later analysis showed, a missense DCLRE1C variant was linked to trimming of TCR beta V- and J-genes. Reports showed the classifier diagnosing cytomegalovirus status with high specificity and sensitivity. Prior analysis indicated that the majority of TCR beta V segments exhibited productivity approximately 87% or approximately 30% of the time. Later, an analysis found that common viral pathogens appeared to be linked with several of the most significant clusters.

This chain joins TRBV27 and TRBJ2-7; D is possibly TRBD1 (6 bases). Sequencing was carried out using PBMCs. This clonotype originated in a woman in her twenties or thirties in good health and CMV-seronegative. The CDR3 is CASSSSGKGEYF. The CDR3 DNA reads TGTGCCAGCAGTTCCTCAGGGAAGGGGGAGTACTTC.